The entry that follows covers one T cell receptor (beta chain) sequence. The sample is drawn from a study of blood T cell repertoires in COVID-19. Trimming removed 1 base from V and 4 bases from J; junction bases left unmatched: 8. The V gene's germline CDR1 is SGHTA and CDR2 FQGNSA. This CDR3 has 16 amino acids. Original data processing: Amplifying reference gene primers gave estimates of nucleated cell counts. Sequencing was performed with immunoSEQ multiplex PCR; in TCRdb, only in-frame clones are kept and a portion is missing. V and J calls and clone size are given by that table; D and trimming were obtained from the DNA. The repertoire holds around 130,000 clones, with roughly 90% as singletons. The Seattle site enrolled patients during active infection and followed them longitudinally.

Sequenced input: peripheral blood. The origin of this receptor is a man in his sixties with COVID-19, enrolled during active disease. The chain uses TRBV7-2 and TRBJ2-5; 8 bases are shared with TRBD2. DNA of the CDR3: TGTGCCAGCAGCTTAGGGCCAGCGGGAGTAACAGAGACCCAGTACTTC. It specifies CASSLGPAGVTETQYF.